This TCR beta chain was obtained from a study of T-cell memory formation after mild COVID-19. Findings and limits, study-wide: The study found balanced CD4/CD8 in clones contracting day 15 to 85 and a CD4+ lean in later expanders. Second-wave clones peaking on day 37 lacked confirmed SARS-CoV-2 specificity.

CDR1 and CDR2 from the germline V gene are MGHRA and YSYEKL. The CDR3 sequence is 18 residues long. The V end was cut by 1 base, the J end by 0 bases, with 13 bases between. 5'RACE with constant-segment primers built TCRalpha and TCRbeta cDNA libraries with UMIs. TCRdb ran MiXCR on the 5' RACE reads and lists one entry per CDR3 protein. The sample includes roughly 300,000 distinct CDR3 sequences, approximately 14% of them seen just once. To note about this clonotype: Its antigen is as yet unknown.

The clonotype was recovered from a young man who had mild COVID-19 (a few samples of this study predate the infection). Cell type and time point are not known. The specimen sequenced was PBMCs or a T cell subset sorted from them (not recorded which). This chain uses TRBV4-1 with TRBJ2-6; D gene unclear. CDR3 in DNA: TGCGCCAGCAGCCAAGGACACGGAATAAGCTCTGGGGCCAACGTCCTGACTTTC. Amino acid sequence: CASSQGHGISSGANVLTF.